Listed below are T cell receptor beta chains from one sample, sequenced in a study of blood T cell repertoires in COVID-19. The method was immunoSEQ multiplex PCR; TCRdb's version includes in-frame clones alone and lacks a portion of them. The data contain about 200,000 clones, 65% to 90% of them singletons. The sequenced sample consisted of PBMCs or T cells enriched from blood (not recorded which). These receptors were taken from a woman aged 60-75 years with acute COVID-19. Each CDR3 is given with its conserved first and last residue. A D gene is named only where the DNA matches it firmly. Clone size is given for some rows only: seen once, a few or many times, or a class if the clone is expanded.

D	V	size	J	CDR3	DNA
TRBD2	TRBV7-9	NA	TRBJ2-2	CASTRLAGVNTGELFF	TGTGCCAGCACCCGGCTAGCGGGGGTGAACACCGGGGAGCTGTTTTTT
NA	TRBV14	NA	TRBJ1-2	CASSPRANYGYTF	TGTGCCAGCAGTCCCAGGGCAAACTATGGCTACACCTTC
TRBD1	TRBV19	NA	TRBJ2-6	CASSNNRGSGANVLTF	TGTGCCAGTAGTAACAACAGGGGCTCTGGGGCCAACGTCCTGACTTTC
TRBD1	TRBV4-3	NA	TRBJ1-4	CASSPTGQGDEKLFF	TGCGCCAGCAGCCCTACGGGACAGGGGGATGAAAAACTGTTTTTT
NA	TRBV9	NA	TRBJ2-2	CASSVRGGLSHGELFF	TGTGCCAGCAGCGTTAGAGGGGGATTGTCTCACGGGGAGCTGTTTTTT
TRBD2	TRBV6-5	NA	TRBJ2-1	CASKRTSGRFEQFF	TGTGCCAGCAAAAGGACTAGCGGGAGGTTTGAGCAGTTCTTC
NA	TRBV4-2	NA	TRBJ2-3	CASSQRLGEADTQYF	TGTGCCAGCAGCCAAAGACTTGGGGAGGCAGATACGCAGTATTTT
NA	TRBV5-1	NA	TRBJ1-4	CASSLDLQSNEKLFF	TGCGCCAGCAGCTTGGATTTACAGTCTAATGAAAAACTGTTTTTT
TRBD2	TRBV4-2	NA	TRBJ2-5	CASSPGGRETQYF	TGTGCCAGCAGCCCCGGCGGGAGGGAGACCCAGTACTTC
NA	TRBV19	NA	TRBJ1-1	CASSTRGTLNTEAFF	TGTGCCAGTAGTACCAGGGGTACACTGAACACTGAAGCTTTCTTT
NA	TRBV30	NA	TRBJ1-2	CAWSVLYGYTF	TGTGCCTGGAGTGTCCTCTATGGCTACACCTTC
TRBD2	TRBV10-3	NA	TRBJ2-1	CAISESRPSGTYNEQFF	TGTGCCATCAGTGAGTCGCGCCCTAGCGGGACCTACAATGAGCAGTTCTTC
TRBD1	TRBV18	NA	TRBJ1-2	CASSPGTAVNYGYTF	TGTGCCAGCTCACCTGGGACAGCTGTTAACTATGGCTACACCTTC
TRBD1	TRBV29-1	NA	TRBJ2-3	CSVESSRGPDTQYF	TGCAGCGTTGAATCTTCCAGGGGGCCAGATACGCAGTATTTT
TRBD1	TRBV7-2	NA	TRBJ1-3	CASSSGTGYYTIYF	TGTGCCAGCAGCTCCGGGACAGGGTATTACACCATATATTTT
TRBD1	TRBV7-2	once	TRBJ2-5	CASSLSGTGVKETQYF	TGTGCCAGCAGCTTATCCGGGACAGGGGTCAAAGAGACCCAGTACTTC
TRBD2	TRBV9	NA	TRBJ2-2	CASGGASGNTGELFF	TGTGCCAGCGGAGGGGCTAGCGGAAACACCGGGGAGCTGTTTTTT
NA	TRBV7-8	NA	TRBJ1-5	CASSLVVGGSNQPQHF	TGTGCCAGCAGCTTAGTGGTCGGGGGGAGCAATCAGCCCCAGCATTTT
TRBD1	TRBV6-5	NA	TRBJ2-7	CASTGTGSHEQYF	TGTGCCAGCACCGGGACAGGGAGCCACGAGCAGTACTTC
NA	TRBV9	NA	TRBJ1-4	CASSVGVQRSEKLFF	TGTGCCAGCAGCGTAGGGGTCCAAAGGAGCGAAAAACTGTTTTTT
NA	TRBV14	NA	TRBJ1-1	CASSLTDWNTEAFF	TGTGCCAGCAGCCTTACGGACTGGAACACTGAAGCTTTCTTT
TRBD1	TRBV5-5	once	TRBJ1-2	CASSAFGTVGYGYTF	TGTGCCAGCAGCGCCTTTGGGACAGTGGGCTATGGCTACACCTTC
NA	TRBV7-8	NA	TRBJ1-6	CASSLNTGHQYNSPLHF	TGTGCCAGCAGCTTAAATACTGGACACCAATATAATTCACCCCTCCACTTT
NA	TRBV30	NA	TRBJ1-6	CAWSKDGRSPLHF	TGTGCCTGGAGTAAAGATGGTCGGTCACCCCTCCACTTT
TRBD1	TRBV5-1	NA	TRBJ2-2	CASSLAGTGGNTGELFF	TGCGCCAGCAGCCTCGCTGGGACAGGGGGGAATACCGGGGAGCTGTTTTTT
TRBD1	TRBV13	few	TRBJ2-2	CASSHRAGGTGELFF	TGTGCCAGCAGCCACCGGGCAGGGGGTACCGGGGAGCTGTTTTTT